Here is one T cell receptor beta chain with its context. Its target is unknown. Libraries were prepared by immunoSEQ multiplex PCR; TCRdb keeps only in-frame clonotypes and omits some of them. Among over 200,000 clones listed, 90% to 95% were seen once. This specimen comes from a study of T cell responses to AZD1222 COVID-19 vaccine. Study findings and constraints: Unmutated regions of variants are reportedly targeted by nearly half of spike-specific TCRs.

Germline values: CDR1 SNHLY, CDR2 FYNNEI. CDR3 length: 14 amino acids. V was pared by 7 bases and J by 3 bases, with 6 bases of the junction left unmatched. This TCR came from an adult who received the MenACWY meningococcal vaccine as a control. The chain has TRBV2 and TRBJ1-5; 7 nucleotides agree with TRBD1. Sequenced here: peripheral blood, sampled 28 days after the second dose of the MenACWY control vaccine. CDR3 DNA: TGTGCCAGCAACCGGGACAGTATCAATCAGCCCCAGCATTTT. Protein sequence: CASNRDSINQPQHF.